This entry is about one T cell receptor beta chain. Its cognate antigen has yet to be identified. No base qualities exist here, and no much larger clone lies one base off it. This entry comes from a study of PD-1 blockade in classical Hodgkin lymphoma (dated by TCRdb to 2018 to 2021). A note on the overall study: Nivolumab dosing was 3 mg/kg intravenously every 2 weeks, continuing until either disease progression or unacceptable toxicity. The study used CyTOF and TCR beta sequencing to define a peripheral blood immune signature of response to PD-1 blockade in classical Hodgkin lymphoma. The paper as a whole reports these results and caveats: Patients starting nivolumab less than 1 year after ASCT had lower diversity and were excluded from later analyses to avoid confounding by immune reconstitution. The study was restricted to a single clinical trial cohort, and the causes of repertoire differences, possibly disease activity or prior therapy, were left undefined. Among trial patients, those achieving complete response had baseline diversity similar to that of newly diagnosed patients, while diversity was significantly lower in partial responders and progressors. Baseline TCR diversity was reported as lower in newly diagnosed patients than in healthy donors, and lower still in relapsed/refractory patients. By C4D1, a significant rise was seen in CD4+ TCR diversity but not in CD8+ TCR diversity (p=0.0027 vs p=0.16), and the rise was most apparent among complete responders (p=0.02).

In the paper's terms, the time point label means: cycle 4 day 1 (C4D1), after five to seven weeks of nivolumab. Every trial patient had relapsed following autologous stem cell transplantation, and prior brentuximab vedotin exposure was what differed among cohorts A, B and C. The trial cohort comprised fewer than 65 patients with relapsed/refractory classical Hodgkin lymphoma whose best overall responses were complete response, partial response or progressive disease. Trial patients were treated with single-agent nivolumab in the multi-cohort phase II CheckMate 205 trial. Best overall response was determined by an independent review committee according to the 2007 International Working Group response criteria. PBMCs from the trial were collected at three points: immediately before nivolumab initiation (C1D1), and during therapy at cycle 2 day 1 and cycle 4 day 1. Peripheral blood was collected in 8 mL Vacutainer Cell Preparation Tubes, from which PBMCs were isolated by centrifugation and then cryopreserved.

Genomic DNA was extracted with the Qiagen DNeasy kit from unsorted PBMCs and from negatively selected CD4+ and CD8+ fractions. Using primers that anneal to V and J segments, immunoSEQ multiplex PCR amplified the TCR beta CDR3 regions. A synthetic immune receptor repertoire was used to minimize amplification bias, and any remaining bias was removed computationally after sequencing. Processing in the source paper ran as follows. Repertoire diversity was quantified as the Shannon entropy index using custom Python scripts. The unsorted, CD4+ and CD8+ repertoires were each analyzed separately, with the exception of combined analyses, where CD4+ and CD8+ sequences were merged in silico. Clonal expansion was defined as at least a 2-fold frequency increase after treatment relative to C1D1, with a pseudocount of 0.5 for undetected baseline clones. Clones with 0 or 1 copy at C1D1 were classified as singleton clones, and clones with 2 or more copies were classified as non-singleton clones. Clones expanded in unsorted samples were annotated as CD4+, CD8+ or unknown by matching protein sequences in sorted samples from the same patient. Wilcoxon tests on paired samples were used to test changes in diversity from C1D1 to C4D1. The immuneACCESS repertoire file appears here via TCRdb, limited to in-frame rearrangements. These files lack a portion of the clones; in checked studies, under half of the deficit traces to unresolved V genes, and the cause of the others is not known. V and J calls and clone size follow that table, whereas D and trimming were derived from the DNA. Across this sample there are around 25,000 clones, with over 65% seen only once. The top ten constitute more than 20% of the sample.

CDR1 and CDR2 are read off the germline V gene (reference sequence) as DFQATT and SNEGSKA. The CDR3 sequence holds 11 residues, the cysteine and phenylalanine included. CDR3 DNA is the only sequence kept; it has 33 bases, read in frame from the first base. V gives up 6 bases and J gives up 3 bases, and the segment between their germline ends measures 9 bases. This chain joins TRBV20-1 to TRBJ2-7; the D gene is perhaps TRBD1, on 5 matching bases. This TCR was sampled from a human donor with classical Hodgkin lymphoma. Source: peripheral blood mononuclear cells (PBMCs), taken before the fourth cycle of nivolumab. CDR3 loop: CSARQLYEQYF. The nucleotide sequence reads as follows: TGCAGTGCACGACAGCTCTACGAGCAGTACTTC.